Listed below are T cell receptor beta chains from one sample, sequenced in a study of blood T cell repertoires in COVID-19. Produced via immunoSEQ multiplex PCR; TCRdb's table is partial and in-frame only. The data contain approximately 85,000 clones, around four fifths of them singletons. The sequencing input was peripheral blood. These receptors were obtained from a human donor in a cohort sampled during active COVID-19. Each CDR3 is given with its conserved first and last residue. A D gene is named only where the DNA matches it firmly. Not every row has a clone size; where given, it reads once, few, many or a size class.

j_gene	d_gene	len	abundance	v_gene	CDR3nt	CDR3aa
TRBJ2-7	TRBD2	14	-	TRBV6-5	TGTGCCAGCAGGCCGCGGGGGGCCGGCTACGAGCAGTACTTC	CASRPRGAGYEQYF
TRBJ1-2	TRBD1	13	-	TRBV6-5	TGTGCCAGCAGTCCACAGGGGACTTATGGCTACACCTTC	CASSPQGTYGYTF
TRBJ2-7	TRBD1	15	once	TRBV6-1	TGTGCCAGCAGTGACCGGGACAGGGGATCCTACGAGCAGTACTTC	CASSDRDRGSYEQYF
TRBJ2-3	TRBD2	17	-	TRBV13	TGTGCCAGCAGCAGTAAAATCTGGGGGAGGGACACAGATACGCAGTATTTT	CASSSKIWGRDTDTQYF
TRBJ2-2	-	14	-	TRBV5-1	TGCGCCAGCAGCGGCCGAGAGGGGGCCGGGGAGCTGTTTTTT	CASSGREGAGELFF
TRBJ2-7	-	13	-	TRBV7-6	TGTGCCAGCAGTCTATTACAGGGTCGCGAGCAGTACTTC	CASSLLQGREQYF
TRBJ2-5	TRBD2	15	-	TRBV28	TGTGCCCGCAGCCGGGGGGGGGTTTCGTTCGAGACCCAGTACTTC	CARSRGGVSFETQYF
TRBJ2-2	TRBD2	15	-	TRBV5-1	TGCGCCAGCAGCTCGGGGGGACTGAACACCGGGGAGCTGTTTTTT	CASSSGGLNTGELFF
TRBJ2-5	-	16	-	TRBV7-2	TGTGCCAGCAGGTCCTCCGGGACAAATAATGGAGAGACCCAGTACTTC	CASRSSGTNNGETQYF
TRBJ1-2	-	16	many	TRBV19	TGTGCCAGTAGTATTAATTGGGGAGTGACAGGCAACGGCTACACCTTC	CASSINWGVTGNGYTF
TRBJ2-3	TRBD2	17	-	TRBV3-1/TRBV3-2	TGTGCCAGCAGCCCTCGCACTAGCGCGACGGGGGCAGATACGCAGTATTTT	CASSPRTSATGADTQYF
TRBJ1-2	TRBD1	15	-	TRBV14	TGTGCCAGCAGCCTCGGGACAGCTTTTTACTATGGCTACACCTTC	CASSLGTAFYYGYTF
TRBJ2-1	TRBD2	14	-	TRBV7-8	TGTGCCAGCAGCTTAGAACGGACTAGGAATGAGCAGTTCTTC	CASSLERTRNEQFF
TRBJ2-1	-	16	-	TRBV24-1	TGTGCCACCAGTGATCCCCAGGGGTTTGGTATCAATGAGCAGTTCTTC	CATSDPQGFGINEQFF
TRBJ2-6	-	17	-	TRBV11-2	TGTGCCAGCAGCTTAGGGGACACCGTTATGGGGGCCAACGTCCTGACTTTC	CASSLGDTVMGANVLTF
TRBJ2-2	-	12	-	TRBV12-3/TRBV12-4	TGTGCCAGCAGTTTAAGCTCCGGGGAGCTGTTTTTT	CASSLSSGELFF
TRBJ1-3	TRBD1	15	-	TRBV5-1	TGCGCCAGCAGCTTATCGGGACAGAATAGAAACACCATATATTTT	CASSLSGQNRNTIYF
TRBJ1-5	TRBD1	15	-	TRBV19	TGTGCCAGTAGTCGACAGGGACCAGGCAGGCAGCCCCAGCATTTT	CASSRQGPGRQPQHF
TRBJ1-2	-	12	many	TRBV30	TGTGCCTGGACCGGAGCTCGCTATGGCTACACCTTC	CAWTGARYGYTF
TRBJ2-7	-	13	-	TRBV6-2/TRBV6-3	TGTGCCAGCAGTTATGGGGCGCGGTACGAGCAGTACTTC	CASSYGARYEQYF
TRBJ2-1	-	16	-	TRBV28	TGTGCCAGCAGTCTTGGCGGGCACGGGGTGAACAATGAGCAGTTCTTC	CASSLGGHGVNNEQFF
TRBJ1-2	TRBD1	14	-	TRBV29-1	TGCAGCGTTGTCCGGACAGGGCTAGGCTGGGGCTACACCTTC	CSVVRTGLGWGYTF
TRBJ1-2	-	13	-	TRBV18	TGTGCCAGCTCACCGGCAGTTGACTATGGCTACACCTTC	CASSPAVDYGYTF
TRBJ2-1	TRBD1	16	-	TRBV24-1	TGTGCCACCAGTGATTGGGACAGGGAACCTTACAATGAGCAGTTCTTC	CATSDWDREPYNEQFF
TRBJ2-1	-	13	-	TRBV3-1/TRBV3-2	TGTGCCAGCAGCCAAGGCGAGAGGAATGAGCAGTTCTTC	CASSQGERNEQFF
TRBJ1-1	TRBD1	13	-	TRBV29-1	TGCAGCGTCACAGGGGGAACGAACACTGAAGCTTTCTTT	CSVTGGTNTEAFF
TRBJ2-2	-	14	-	TRBV5-1	TGCGCCAGCAGCACCGGTTGGCGGGGCGGGGAGCTGTTTTTT	CASSTGWRGGELFF
TRBJ2-3	TRBD1	15	-	TRBV28	TGTGCCAGCAGCATGGACAGGTTAGAGACAGATACGCAGTATTTT	CASSMDRLETDTQYF
TRBJ1-1	-	12	-	TRBV2	TGTGCCAGCAGTGTGAGGAACACTGAAGCTTTCTTT	CASSVRNTEAFF
TRBJ2-1	TRBD2	14	-	TRBV9	TGTGCCAGCAGCGCAGCGGGGGGGCACAATGAGCAGTTCTTC	CASSAAGGHNEQFF
TRBJ1-4	-	14	once	TRBV7-2	TGTGCCAGCAGCTTAGGACAGCTTAATGAAAAACTGTTTTTT	CASSLGQLNEKLFF
TRBJ1-5	-	14	few	TRBV7-9	TGTGCCAGCAGAGCGGAGGGTAGCAATCAGCCCCAGCATTTT	CASRAEGSNQPQHF
TRBJ2-1	TRBD1	15	-	TRBV5-1	TGCGCCAGCAGCTTGTCAGGGGGCATCTACAATGAGCAGTTCTTC	CASSLSGGIYNEQFF
TRBJ2-2	-	14	-	TRBV5-1	TGCGCCAGCAGCCCACGGGGGAACACCGGGGAGCTGTTTTTT	CASSPRGNTGELFF
TRBJ1-4	TRBD1	11	-	TRBV11-3	TGTGCCAGCAGCTCCCGGGACAGGGGGTTTTTT	CASSSRDRGFF
TRBJ1-6	TRBD1	13	few	TRBV10-3	TGTGCCACTAGACAGGGTAATAATTCACCCCTCCACTTT	CATRQGNNSPLHF
TRBJ1-4	-	17	-	TRBV2	TGTGCCAGCAGTGTTCTCGGCAGGGGCGCAACTAATGAAAAACTGTTTTTT	CASSVLGRGATNEKLFF
TRBJ1-6	-	15	-	TRBV6-6	TGTGCCAGCAGTTTACTCGGAGGGATTAATTCACCCCTCCACTTT	CASSLLGGINSPLHF